Below, one T cell receptor (beta chain) is given with its context. The study drew participants aged about 18 to 89 years from about two dozen US areas. Germline CDR1 is SNHLY and CDR2 is FYNNEI. V lost 6 bases to trimming and J lost 4 bases, with 18 bases between them. The length of the CDR3 is 15 residues. Per the original data handling: Using reference gene primer amplification, nucleated cell counts were estimated. TCRdb's table, derived via immunoSEQ multiplex PCR, lists solely in-frame clones and lacks some. The D gene and trimming were derived from the DNA, and the V and J assignments and clone size from that table. The table lists roughly 170,000 clones, approximately 82% of them singletons. The data are from a study of blood T cell repertoires in COVID-19.

The V call is TRBV2, the J call TRBJ1-2; D remains unclear. The sequence was collected from a woman between 50 and 59 years old in a cohort exposed to, infected with or recovered from COVID-19 (not recorded which). The specimen sequenced was PBMCs or T cells enriched from blood (not recorded which). In DNA, the CDR3 is TGTGCCAGCAGCGCGTCAATCGGGAGGGCCTATGGCTACACCTTC. Residues: CASSASIGRAYGYTF.